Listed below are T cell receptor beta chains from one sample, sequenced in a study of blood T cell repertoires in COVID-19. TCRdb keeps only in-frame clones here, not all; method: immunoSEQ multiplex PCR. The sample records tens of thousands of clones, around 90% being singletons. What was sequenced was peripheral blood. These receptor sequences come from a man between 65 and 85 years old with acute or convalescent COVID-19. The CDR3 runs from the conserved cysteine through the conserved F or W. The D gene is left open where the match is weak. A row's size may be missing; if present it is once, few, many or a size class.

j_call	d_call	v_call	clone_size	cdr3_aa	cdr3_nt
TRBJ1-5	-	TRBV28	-	CASSPFSNQPQHF	TGTGCCAGCAGCCCATTTAGCAATCAGCCCCAGCATTTT
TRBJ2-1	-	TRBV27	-	CASRSAARGSLSSYNEQFF	TGTGCCAGCAGATCGGCCGCGCGGGGATCGTTAAGCTCCTACAATGAGCAGTTCTTC
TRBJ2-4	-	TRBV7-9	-	CASSLAMDSDKNIQYF	TGTGCCAGCAGCTTAGCGATGGACAGCGACAAAAACATTCAGTACTTC
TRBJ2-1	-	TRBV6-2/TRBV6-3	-	CASSYGTGVLAGNYNEQFF	TGTGCCAGCAGTTACGGGACAGGGGTGCTAGCGGGAAACTACAATGAGCAGTTCTTC
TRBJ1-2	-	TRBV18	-	CASSPGEGVDYGYTF	TGTGCCAGCTCACCGGGAGAAGGAGTAGACTATGGCTACACCTTC
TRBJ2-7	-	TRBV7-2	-	CASSFYGITDSYEQYF	TGTGCCAGCAGCTTCTACGGGATTACCGACTCCTACGAGCAGTACTTC
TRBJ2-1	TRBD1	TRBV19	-	CASSPQGLSYNEQFF	TGTGCCAGTAGTCCACAGGGGCTCTCCTACAATGAGCAGTTCTTC
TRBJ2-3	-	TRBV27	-	CASSSGWGVQGTDTQYF	TGTGCCAGCAGTTCGGGGTGGGGGGTACAAGGGACAGATACGCAGTATTTT
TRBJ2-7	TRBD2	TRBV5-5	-	CASSLVGGEQYF	TGTGCCAGCAGCTTGGTGGGGGGGGAGCAGTACTTC
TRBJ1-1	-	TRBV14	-	CASSQYSREAFF	TGTGCCAGCAGCCAATATAGCCGGGAAGCTTTCTTT
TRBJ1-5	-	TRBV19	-	CASSAGGTQPQHF	TGTGCCAGTAGTGCGGGGGGAACACAGCCCCAGCATTTT
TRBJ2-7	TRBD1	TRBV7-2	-	CASSLRTGEGEQYF	TGTGCCAGCAGCTTAAGGACAGGGGAGGGCGAGCAGTACTTC
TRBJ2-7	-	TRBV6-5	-	CASTITRAGDEQYF	TGTGCCAGCACCATAACTAGAGCCGGGGACGAGCAGTACTTC
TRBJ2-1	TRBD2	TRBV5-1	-	CASSSNEASGVSYNEQFF	TGCGCCAGCAGCTCTAATGAGGCTAGCGGTGTGTCCTACAATGAGCAGTTCTTC
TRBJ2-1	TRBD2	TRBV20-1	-	CSASSSGSSWDEQFF	TGCAGTGCTAGTAGTAGCGGGAGCTCCTGGGATGAGCAGTTCTTC
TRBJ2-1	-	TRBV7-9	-	CASSLTTASDEQFF	TGTGCCAGCAGCTTAACTACCGCTAGCGATGAGCAGTTCTTC
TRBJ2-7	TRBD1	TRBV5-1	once	CASSLDRSYEQYF	TGCGCCAGCAGCCTGGACAGGTCCTACGAGCAGTACTTC